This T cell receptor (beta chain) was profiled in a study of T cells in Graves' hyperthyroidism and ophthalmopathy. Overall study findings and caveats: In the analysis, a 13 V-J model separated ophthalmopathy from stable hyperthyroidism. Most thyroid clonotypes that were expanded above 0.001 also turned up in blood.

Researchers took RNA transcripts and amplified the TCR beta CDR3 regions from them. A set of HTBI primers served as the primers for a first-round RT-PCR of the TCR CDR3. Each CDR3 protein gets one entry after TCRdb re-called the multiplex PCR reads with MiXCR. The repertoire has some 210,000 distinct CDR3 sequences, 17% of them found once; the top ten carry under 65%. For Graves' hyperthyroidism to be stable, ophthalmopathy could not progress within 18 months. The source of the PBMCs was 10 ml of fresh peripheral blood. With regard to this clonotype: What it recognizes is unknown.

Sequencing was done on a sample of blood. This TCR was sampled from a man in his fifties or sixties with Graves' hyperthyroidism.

The CDR3 nucleotides read TGCGCCAGCAGCCAAAACAGGGAAGAGACCCAGTACTTC. Protein product: CASSQNREETQYF. V usage is TRBV4-1 and J usage is TRBJ2-5; maybe TRBD1 (6 bases). Trimming shortened V by 2 bases and J by 3 bases, and 7 bases separated the two germline ends. Germline assignment: CDR1 MGHRA and CDR2 YSYEKL. The CDR3 contains 13 residues.